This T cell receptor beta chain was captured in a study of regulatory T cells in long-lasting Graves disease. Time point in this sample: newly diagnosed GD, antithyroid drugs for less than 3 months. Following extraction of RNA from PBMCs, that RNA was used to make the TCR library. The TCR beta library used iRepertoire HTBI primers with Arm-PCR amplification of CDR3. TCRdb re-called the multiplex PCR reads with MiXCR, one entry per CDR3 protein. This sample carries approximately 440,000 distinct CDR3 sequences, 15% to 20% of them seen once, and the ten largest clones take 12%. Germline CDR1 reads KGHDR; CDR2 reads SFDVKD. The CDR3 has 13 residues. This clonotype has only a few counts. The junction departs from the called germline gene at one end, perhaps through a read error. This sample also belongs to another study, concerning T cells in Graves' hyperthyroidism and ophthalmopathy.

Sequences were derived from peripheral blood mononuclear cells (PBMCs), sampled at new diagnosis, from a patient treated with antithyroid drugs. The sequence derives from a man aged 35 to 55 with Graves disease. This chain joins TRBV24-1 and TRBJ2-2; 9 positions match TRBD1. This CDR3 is CATSDLETGGLFF. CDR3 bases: TGTGCCACCAGTGATCTAGAGACAGGGGGGCTGTTTTTT.